This T cell receptor (beta chain) emerged from a study of blood T cell repertoires in COVID-19 (dated by TCRdb to about 2020). For the wider study: Samples covering the acute and convalescent phases of COVID-19 were provided by collaborators in the United States, Italy and Spain. The material from the prospective study consisted of cDNA or gDNA derived from T cells, B-cell-depleted T cells, or PBMCs. Deeply sampled blood TCRbeta repertoires from subjects exposed to, actively infected with, or recovered from COVID-19 were included in the dataset. A freely available public database, intended as a resource for researchers studying the immune response to SARS-CoV-2, is where the repertoires were released. The samples were drawn from two sources: the first 160 participants of the ongoing ImmuneRACE study, and fewer than 1,500 subjects contributed by 6 global collaborators. A de-identified subject ID, COVID-19 status, age in years and sex were almost always included in the sample metadata. Where available, HLA class I and class II types were obtained from metadata supplied by the sample provider rather than from assay-based typing. Study-wide conclusions, independent of this receptor: The quantity of clinical and demographic metadata differed by source and by participant and was supplied without curation.

TCRbeta CDR3 regions were amplified from genomic DNA by means of the immunoSEQ Assay, a bias-controlled multiplex PCR. As for the original processing: Nucleated cell counts per sample were estimated from amplification of reference gene primers within the assay. To quantify the absolute abundance of each unique TCRbeta CDR3 rearrangement, sequence reads were collapsed and filtered. For each sample, productive Simpson clonality was calculated by taking the square root of Simpson's diversity index across productive rearrangements. Sourced from immuneACCESS, this table was stored by TCRdb with only in-frame sequences that have V and J called. A share of the clones is absent; for the studies checked, an unresolved V gene accounts for under half, and the remainder has no known explanation. The DNA gave D and trimming, while V, J and clone size come from that table. The sample table records about 250,000 clones; approximately 90% of these occur just once. Under 8% of the sample is in the top ten clones.

To note about this clone: The clone's antigen remains unknown. One base away there is no much larger clone; base qualities are not given.

At one collaborating source in Seattle, patients were enrolled during active infection and were followed longitudinally through the course of disease. Each collaborating institution followed its own protocols to collect whole blood in K2EDTA tubes. For TCRbeta analysis, collaborators shipped samples in one of three forms: frozen whole blood, isolated PBMCs, or DNA extracted from either of those sample types. The TCR originated in a woman aged 25 to 39 with COVID-19, enrolled during active disease. What was sequenced was peripheral blood.

The CDR3 loop reads CASSPGTGSGNTIYF. The base sequence is TGTGCCAGCAGCCCCGGGACAGGCTCTGGAAACACCATATATTTT. The chain uses TRBV11-2 and TRBJ1-3; TRBD1 aligns with 8 central bases. The germline V end is reduced by 5 bases and the J end by 0 bases; junction bases left unmatched: 3. Measured from the cysteine to the phenylalanine, the CDR3 is 15 residues long. Here the CDR3 DNA is all that survives: 45 bases in frame from base 1. Based on the germline V gene, the CDR1 and CDR2 sequences are SGHAT and FQNNGV. The CDR3, completed at both ends by the reference TRBV11-2 and TRBJ1-3 genes, gives the full variable domain EAGVAQSPRYKIIEKRQSVAFWCNPISGHATLYWYQQILGQGPKLLIQFQNNGVVDDSQLPKDRFSAERLKGVDSTLKIQPAKLEDSAVYLCASSPGTGSGNTIYFGEGSWLTVV.